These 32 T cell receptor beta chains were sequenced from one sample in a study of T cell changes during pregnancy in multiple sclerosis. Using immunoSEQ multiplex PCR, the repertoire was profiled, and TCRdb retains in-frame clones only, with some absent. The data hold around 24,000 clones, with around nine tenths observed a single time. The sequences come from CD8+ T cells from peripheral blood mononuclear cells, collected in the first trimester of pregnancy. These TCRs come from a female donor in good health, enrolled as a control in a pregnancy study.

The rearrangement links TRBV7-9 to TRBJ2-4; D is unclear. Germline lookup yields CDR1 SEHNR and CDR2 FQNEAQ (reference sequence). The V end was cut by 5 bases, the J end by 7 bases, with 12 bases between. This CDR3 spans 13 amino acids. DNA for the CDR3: TGTGCCAGCAGCGTAGGGTTACAGAACATTCAGTACTTC. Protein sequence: CASSVGLQNIQYF.

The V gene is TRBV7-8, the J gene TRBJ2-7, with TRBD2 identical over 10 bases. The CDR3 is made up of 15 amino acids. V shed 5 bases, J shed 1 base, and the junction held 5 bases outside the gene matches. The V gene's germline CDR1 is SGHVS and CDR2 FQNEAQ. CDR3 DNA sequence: TGTGCCAGCAGCCATAGTAGCGGGGGGTCCTACGAGCAGTACTTC. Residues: CASSHSSGGSYEQYF. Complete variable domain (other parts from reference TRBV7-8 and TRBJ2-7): GAGVSQSPRYKVAKRGQDVALRCDPISGHVSLFWYQQALGQGPEFLTYFQNEAQLDKSGLPSDRFFAERPEGSVSTLKIQRTQQEDSAVYLCASSHSSGGSYEQYFGPGTRLTVT.

CDR3 coding DNA: TGTGCCAGCAGCCTGCGCAGAGGCTATGGCTACACCTTC. Translating it yields CASSLRRGYGYTF. The chain links TRBV9 to TRBJ1-2; D ambiguous. V was shortened by 4 bases and J by 4 bases, with 11 bases between the two germline ends. This CDR3 contains 13 residues. Germline values: CDR1 SGDLS, CDR2 YYNGEE.

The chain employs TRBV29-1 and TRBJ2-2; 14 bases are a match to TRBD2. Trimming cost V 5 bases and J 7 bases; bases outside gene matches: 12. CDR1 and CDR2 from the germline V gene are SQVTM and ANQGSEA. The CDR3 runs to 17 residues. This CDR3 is CSVMGLAGARSGGELFF. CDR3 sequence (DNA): TGCAGCGTTATGGGACTAGCGGGGGCCCGATCGGGCGGGGAGCTGTTTTTT.

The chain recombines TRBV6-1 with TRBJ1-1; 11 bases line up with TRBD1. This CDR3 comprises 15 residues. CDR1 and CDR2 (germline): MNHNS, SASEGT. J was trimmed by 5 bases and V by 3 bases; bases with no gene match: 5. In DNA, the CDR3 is TGTGCCAGCAGTGATGGGACAGGGGGGGTAACTGAAGCTTTCTTT. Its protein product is CASSDGTGGVTEAFF.

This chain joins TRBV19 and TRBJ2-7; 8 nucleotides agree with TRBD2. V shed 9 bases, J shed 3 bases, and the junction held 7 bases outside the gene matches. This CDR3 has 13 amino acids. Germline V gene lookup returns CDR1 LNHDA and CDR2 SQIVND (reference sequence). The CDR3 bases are TGTGCCAGCGCTCCGGGGGGGCTCTACGAGCAGTACTTC. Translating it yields CASAPGGLYEQYF.

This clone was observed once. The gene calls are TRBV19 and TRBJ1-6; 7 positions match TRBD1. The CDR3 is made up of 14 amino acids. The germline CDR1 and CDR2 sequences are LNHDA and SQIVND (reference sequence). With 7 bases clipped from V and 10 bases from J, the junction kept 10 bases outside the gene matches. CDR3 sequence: CASNPTGTGSPLHF. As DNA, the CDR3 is TGTGCCAGTAACCCGACAGGGACGGGATCACCCCTCCACTTT.

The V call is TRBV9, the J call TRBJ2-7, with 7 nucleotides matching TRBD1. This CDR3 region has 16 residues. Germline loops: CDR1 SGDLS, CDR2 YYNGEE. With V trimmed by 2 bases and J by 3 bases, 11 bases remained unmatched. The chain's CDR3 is CASSVMPGTVLYEQYF. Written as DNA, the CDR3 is TGTGCCAGCAGCGTTATGCCCGGGACAGTTCTCTACGAGCAGTACTTC.

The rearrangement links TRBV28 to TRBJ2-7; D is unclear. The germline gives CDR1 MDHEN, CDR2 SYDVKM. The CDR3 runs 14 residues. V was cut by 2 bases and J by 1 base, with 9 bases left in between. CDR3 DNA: TGTGCCAGCAGTTTAGAGGAGCCATCCTACGAGCAGTACTTC. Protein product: CASSLEEPSYEQYF.

CDR3 region: CASSQVSSDYNEQFF. Here the CDR3 DNA reads TGCGCCAGCAGCCAAGTATCGAGCGACTACAATGAGCAGTTCTTC. The chain uses TRBV4-3 and TRBJ2-1; D is undetermined. V was cut by 1 base and J by 3 bases, with 10 bases left in between. Germline loops: CDR1 LGHNA, CDR2 YSLEER. The length of the CDR3 is 15 residues.

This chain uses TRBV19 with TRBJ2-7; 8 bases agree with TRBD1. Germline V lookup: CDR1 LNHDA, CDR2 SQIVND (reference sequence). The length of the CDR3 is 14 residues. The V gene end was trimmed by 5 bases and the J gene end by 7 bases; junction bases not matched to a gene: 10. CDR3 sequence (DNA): TGTGCCAGTAGTCAAGGGCAGGGGGCGCGAGAGCAGTACTTC. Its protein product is CASSQGQGAREQYF.

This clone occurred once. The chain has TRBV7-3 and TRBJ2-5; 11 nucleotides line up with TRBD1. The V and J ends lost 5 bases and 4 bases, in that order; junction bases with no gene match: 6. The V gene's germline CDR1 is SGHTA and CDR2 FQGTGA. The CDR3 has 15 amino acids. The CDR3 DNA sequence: TGTGCCAGCAGCGAGACCGGGACAGGGGGAGAGACCCAGTACTTC. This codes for CASSETGTGGETQYF. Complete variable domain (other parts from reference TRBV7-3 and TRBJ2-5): GAGVSQTPSNKVTEKGKYVELRCDPISGHTALYWYRQSLGQGPEFLIYFQGTGAADDSGLPNDRFFAVRPEGSVSTLKIQRTERGDSAVYLCASSETGTGGETQYFGPGTRLLVL.

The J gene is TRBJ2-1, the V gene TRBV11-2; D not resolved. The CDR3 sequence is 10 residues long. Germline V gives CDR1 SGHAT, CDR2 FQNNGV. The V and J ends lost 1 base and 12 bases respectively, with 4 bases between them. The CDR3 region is CASSLVRQFF. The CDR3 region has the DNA TGTGCCAGCAGCTTAGTCCGGCAGTTCTTC.

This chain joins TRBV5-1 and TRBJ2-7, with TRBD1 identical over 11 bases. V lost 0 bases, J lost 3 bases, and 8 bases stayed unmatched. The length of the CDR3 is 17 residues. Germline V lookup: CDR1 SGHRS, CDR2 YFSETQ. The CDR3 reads CASSLEPWDRGGYEQYF. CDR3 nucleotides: TGCGCCAGCAGCTTGGAGCCTTGGGACAGGGGGGGCTACGAGCAGTACTTC.

The CDR3 bases are TGTGCCAGCAGTGACCCTCGAGAGCGGGAGGGCCCAGAGACCCAGTACTTC. Its translation: CASSDPREREGPETQYF. The chain combines TRBV2 with TRBJ2-5, with TRBD2 identical over 10 bases. V shed 3 bases, J shed 4 bases, and the junction held 11 bases outside the gene matches. This CDR3 spans 17 amino acids. Per the germline V gene, CDR1 is SNHLY and CDR2 is FYNNEI.

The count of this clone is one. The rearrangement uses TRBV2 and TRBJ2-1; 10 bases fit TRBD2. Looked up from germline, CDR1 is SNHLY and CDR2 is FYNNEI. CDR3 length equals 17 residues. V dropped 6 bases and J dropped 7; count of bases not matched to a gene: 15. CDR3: CASSIRAPGLASNEQFF. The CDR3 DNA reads TGTGCCAGCAGCATTCGAGCACCGGGACTAGCGTCAAATGAGCAGTTCTTC.

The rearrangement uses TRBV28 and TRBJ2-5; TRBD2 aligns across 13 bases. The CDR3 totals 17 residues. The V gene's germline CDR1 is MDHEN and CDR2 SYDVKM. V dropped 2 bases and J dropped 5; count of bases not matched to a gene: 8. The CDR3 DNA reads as TGTGCCAGCAGTTTAATAGGACTAGCGGGAGAGGGGGAGACCCAGTACTTC. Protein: CASSLIGLAGEGETQYF.

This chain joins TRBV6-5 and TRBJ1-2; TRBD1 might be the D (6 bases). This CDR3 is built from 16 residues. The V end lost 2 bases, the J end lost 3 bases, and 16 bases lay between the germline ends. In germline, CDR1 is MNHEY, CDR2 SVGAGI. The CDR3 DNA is TGTGCCAGCAGTTACGGGCCCCGGGACAATGACTATGGCTACACCTTC. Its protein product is CASSYGPRDNDYGYTF.

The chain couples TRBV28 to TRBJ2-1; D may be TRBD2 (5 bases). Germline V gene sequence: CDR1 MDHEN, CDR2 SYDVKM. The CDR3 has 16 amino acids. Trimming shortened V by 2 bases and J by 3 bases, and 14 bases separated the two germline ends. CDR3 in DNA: TGTGCCAGCAGTTTAGCTCCTGACCGGGACTACAATGAGCAGTTCTTC. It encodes CASSLAPDRDYNEQFF.

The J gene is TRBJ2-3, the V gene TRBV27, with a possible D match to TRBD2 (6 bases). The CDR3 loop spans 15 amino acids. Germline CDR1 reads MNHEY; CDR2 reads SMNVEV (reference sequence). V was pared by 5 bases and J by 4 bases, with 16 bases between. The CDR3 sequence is CASSPGLFAPDTQYF. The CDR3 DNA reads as TGTGCCAGCAGTCCGGGACTGTTCGCGCCAGATACGCAGTATTTT.

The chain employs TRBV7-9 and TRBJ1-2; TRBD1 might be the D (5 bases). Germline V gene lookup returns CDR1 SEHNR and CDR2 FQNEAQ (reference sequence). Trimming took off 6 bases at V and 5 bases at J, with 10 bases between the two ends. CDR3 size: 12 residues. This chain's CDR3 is CASSGGVYGYTF. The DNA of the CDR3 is TGTGCCAGCAGTGGGGGGGTATATGGCTACACCTTC.

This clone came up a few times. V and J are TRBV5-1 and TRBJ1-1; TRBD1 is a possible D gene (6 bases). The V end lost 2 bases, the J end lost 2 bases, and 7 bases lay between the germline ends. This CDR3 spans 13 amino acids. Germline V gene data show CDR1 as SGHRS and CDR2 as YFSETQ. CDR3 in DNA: TGCGCCAGCAGCTTAGGGGGAAACACTGAAGCTTTCTTT. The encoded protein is CASSLGGNTEAFF.

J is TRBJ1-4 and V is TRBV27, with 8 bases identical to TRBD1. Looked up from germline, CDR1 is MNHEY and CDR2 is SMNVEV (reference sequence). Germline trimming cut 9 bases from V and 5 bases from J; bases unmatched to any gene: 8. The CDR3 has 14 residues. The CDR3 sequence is CASITTGENEKLFF. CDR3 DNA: TGTGCCAGTATCACGACAGGGGAGAATGAAAAACTGTTTTTT.

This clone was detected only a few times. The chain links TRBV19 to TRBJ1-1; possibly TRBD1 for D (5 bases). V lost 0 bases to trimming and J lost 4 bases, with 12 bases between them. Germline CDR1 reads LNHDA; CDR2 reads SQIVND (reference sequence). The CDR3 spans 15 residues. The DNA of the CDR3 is TGTGCCAGTAGTATAGATCCGGGACTCAGCACTGAAGCTTTCTTT. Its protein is CASSIDPGLSTEAFF.

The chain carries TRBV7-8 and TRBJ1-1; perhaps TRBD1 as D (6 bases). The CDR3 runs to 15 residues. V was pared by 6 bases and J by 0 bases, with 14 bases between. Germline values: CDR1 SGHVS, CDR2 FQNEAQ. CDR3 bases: TGTGCCAGCAGTCAACGACAGGCAATGAACACTGAAGCTTTCTTT. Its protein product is CASSQRQAMNTEAFF.

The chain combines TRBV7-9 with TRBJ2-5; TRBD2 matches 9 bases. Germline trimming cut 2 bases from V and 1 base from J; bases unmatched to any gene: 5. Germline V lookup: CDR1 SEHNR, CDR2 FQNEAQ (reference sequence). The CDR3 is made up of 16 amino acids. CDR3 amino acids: CASSLISGGSQETQYF. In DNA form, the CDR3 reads TGTGCCAGCAGCTTAATCAGCGGGGGGTCCCAAGAGACCCAGTACTTC.

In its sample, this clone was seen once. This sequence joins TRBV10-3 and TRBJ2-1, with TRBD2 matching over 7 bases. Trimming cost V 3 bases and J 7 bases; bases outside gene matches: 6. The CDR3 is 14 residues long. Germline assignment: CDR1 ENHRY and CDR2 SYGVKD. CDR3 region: CAISDGQGGNEQFF. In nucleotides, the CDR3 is TGTGCCATCAGTGACGGCCAGGGAGGGAATGAGCAGTTCTTC.

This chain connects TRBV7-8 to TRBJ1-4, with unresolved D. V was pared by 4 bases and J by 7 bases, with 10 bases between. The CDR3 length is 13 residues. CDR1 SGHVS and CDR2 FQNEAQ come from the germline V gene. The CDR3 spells CASSSRALEKLFF. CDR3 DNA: TGTGCCAGCAGCTCGAGGGCCCTTGAAAAACTGTTTTTT.

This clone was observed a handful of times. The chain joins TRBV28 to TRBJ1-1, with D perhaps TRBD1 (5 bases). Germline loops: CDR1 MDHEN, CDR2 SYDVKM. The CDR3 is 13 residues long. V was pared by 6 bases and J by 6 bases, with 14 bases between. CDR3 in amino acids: CASRPQGGPEAFF. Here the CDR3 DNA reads TGTGCCAGCAGGCCTCAGGGAGGACCTGAAGCTTTCTTT.

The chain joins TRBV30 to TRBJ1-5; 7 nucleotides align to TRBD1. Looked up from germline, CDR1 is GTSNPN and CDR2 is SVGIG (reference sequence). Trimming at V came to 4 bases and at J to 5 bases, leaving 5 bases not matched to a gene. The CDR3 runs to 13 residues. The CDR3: CAWTPQGDQPQHF. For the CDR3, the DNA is TGTGCCTGGACCCCCCAGGGGGATCAGCCCCAGCATTTT.

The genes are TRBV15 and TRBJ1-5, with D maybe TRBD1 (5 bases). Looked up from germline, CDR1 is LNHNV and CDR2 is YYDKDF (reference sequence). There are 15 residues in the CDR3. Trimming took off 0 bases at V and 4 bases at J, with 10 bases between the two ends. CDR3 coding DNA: TGTGCCACCAGCAGAGACAGGGAGGGAAATCAGCCCCAGCATTTT. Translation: CATSRDREGNQPQHF.

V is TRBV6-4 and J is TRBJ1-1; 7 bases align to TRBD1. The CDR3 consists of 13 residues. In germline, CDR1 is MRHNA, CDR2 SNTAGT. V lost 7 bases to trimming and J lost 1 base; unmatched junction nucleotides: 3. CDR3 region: CASKQGGNTEAFF. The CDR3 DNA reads TGTGCCAGCAAGCAGGGGGGGAACACTGAAGCTTTCTTT.